The next 14 T cell receptor beta chains were all read from a single sample in a study of radiotherapy plus CTLA-4 blockade in lung cancer. The data were produced by immunoSEQ multiplex PCR, yet TCRdb's version contains in-frame clones alone and is incomplete. The table has 30,000 to 35,000 clones, roughly 80% seen once. The sequences come from peripheral blood, collected from a patient treated with radiotherapy plus ipilimumab. These receptor sequences come from a human donor with non-small cell lung cancer who had stable disease on radiotherapy plus ipilimumab.

The rearrangement uses TRBV5-1 and TRBJ2-1, with D hard to call. The CDR3 has 15 residues. The V gene lost 0 bases and the J gene lost 0 bases, with 7 bases spanning the gap. Germline V lookup: CDR1 SGHRS, CDR2 YFSETQ. The CDR3 nucleotides read TGCGCCAGCAGCTTGGTGGCGTTCTCCTACAATGAGCAGTTCTTC. The encoded protein is CASSLVAFSYNEQFF. Supplemented by reference TRBV5-1 and TRBJ2-1, the full variable domain reads KAGVTQTPRYLIKTRGQQVTLSCSPISGHRSVSWYQQTPGQGLQFLFEYFSETQRNKGNFPGRFSGRQFSNSRSEMNVSTLELGDSALYLCASSLVAFSYNEQFFGPGTRLTVL.

The chain is built from TRBV29-1 and TRBJ1-1; no clear D. The length of the CDR3 is 15 residues. Trimming took off 0 bases at V and 1 base at J, with 12 bases between the two ends. Germline V gene lookup returns CDR1 SQVTM and CDR2 ANQGSEA. The CDR3 reads CSVEDSAGGNTEAFF. In DNA, the CDR3 is TGCAGCGTTGAAGATTCCGCCGGAGGGAACACTGAAGCTTTCTTT.

This chain links TRBV6-6 with TRBJ1-2; D call uncertain. Germline values: CDR1 MNHNY, CDR2 SVGAGI (reference sequence). The CDR3 runs 14 residues. The V end lost 2 bases, the J end lost 3 bases, and 10 bases lay between the germline ends. Here the CDR3 reads CASSYPRSDYGYTF. DNA of the CDR3: TGTGCCAGCAGTTACCCCAGATCGGACTATGGCTACACCTTC.

V is TRBV5-1 and J is TRBJ2-1; tentative D call: TRBD1 (6 bases). Germline CDR1 reads SGHRS; CDR2 reads YFSETQ. There are 13 residues in the CDR3. Trimming shortened V by 5 bases and J by 11 bases, and 17 bases separated the two germline ends. The CDR3 DNA follows: TGCGCCAGCAGTTATAATGACAGGTTCCAGCAGTTCTTC. It codes for CASSYNDRFQQFF.

The chain joins TRBV5-1 to TRBJ1-2, with TRBD1 matching over 8 bases. V dropped 7 bases and J dropped 0; count of bases not matched to a gene: 5. The V gene's germline CDR1 is SGHRS and CDR2 YFSETQ. The CDR3 loop spans 14 amino acids. CDR3 sequence (DNA): TGCGCCAGCTCGGGACAGGCAGCTAACTATGGCTACACCTTC. This encodes CASSGQAANYGYTF.

The chain uses TRBV4-3 and TRBJ2-7; 7 bases line up with TRBD2. The CDR3 has 16 residues. Germline CDR1 and CDR2: LGHNA and YSLEER. Unmatched junction bases numbered 11, after V lost 0 bases and J lost 6 bases. Here the CDR3 DNA reads TGCGCCAGCAGCCAAGATGTCCAGCGTGGGGAGGGCGAGCAGTACTTC. This translates into CASSQDVQRGEGEQYF.

The chain employs TRBV6-4 and TRBJ2-1; no clear D. This CDR3 spans 15 amino acids. Germline lookup yields CDR1 MRHNA and CDR2 SNTAGT. Trimming cost V 5 bases and J 2 bases, with 13 bases left between them. The CDR3 loop reads CASSYPLTPYNEQFF. In DNA, the CDR3 is TGTGCCAGCAGTTACCCATTGACACCCTACAATGAGCAGTTCTTC.

CDR3 DNA: TGTGCCAGCAGGGTGGGGGACAGGAGAAATAGCAATCAGCCCCAGCATTTT. As protein: CASRVGDRRNSNQPQHF. This chain links TRBV2 with TRBJ1-5; TRBD1 aligns across 8 bases. CDR1 and CDR2 (germline): SNHLY, FYNNEI. Losses at the gene ends were 6 bases for V and 0 bases for J; bases not matched to a gene: 10. The CDR3 spans 17 residues.

The chain links TRBV6-6 to TRBJ2-2; 9 bases are shared with TRBD1. Germline-derived CDR1 and CDR2 are MNHNY and SVGAGI (reference sequence). CDR3 length: 15 residues. Trimming cost V 2 bases and J 7 bases; bases outside gene matches: 5. The CDR3 coding sequence is TGTGCCAGCAGTTACGGGACAGGGATGGGCGGGGAGCTGTTTTTT. It specifies CASSYGTGMGGELFF.

The V gene is TRBV19, the J gene TRBJ1-3, with D unresolved. V lost 4 bases and J lost 0, with 10 bases in between. Looked up from germline, CDR1 is LNHDA and CDR2 is SQIVND (reference sequence). The CDR3 loop spans 15 amino acids. CDR3 DNA: TGTGCCAGTAGTACCCGGATGTACTCTGGAAACACCATATATTTT. Its protein is CASSTRMYSGNTIYF.

The chain employs TRBV6-5 and TRBJ1-5, with TRBD1 identical over 9 bases. The CDR3 is made up of 15 amino acids. Germline-derived CDR1 and CDR2 are MNHEY and SVGAGI. J was trimmed by 5 bases and V by 2 bases; bases with no gene match: 4. The DNA of the CDR3 is TGTGCCAGCAGTTACGGACAGGGGAATTATCAGCCCCAGCATTTT. Its protein is CASSYGQGNYQPQHF.

V and J are TRBV5-6 and TRBJ1-3; weak D call: TRBD1 (5 bases). V was trimmed by 1 base and J by 0 bases, leaving 14 bases between them. The CDR3 totals 17 residues. Germline CDR1 and CDR2: SGHDT and YYEEEE. CDR3: CASSLFQGPLSGNTIYF. In DNA, the CDR3 is TGTGCCAGCAGCTTGTTTCAGGGCCCTCTCTCTGGAAACACCATATATTTT.

V is TRBV13 and J is TRBJ1-5, with 7 positions matching TRBD1. V shed 4 bases and J 3 bases; nucleotides not matched to a gene: 6. The CDR3 has 15 residues. Germline V gives CDR1 PRHDT, CDR2 FYEKMQ (reference sequence). DNA of the CDR3: TGTGCCAGCAGCTCCGACAGGGCATCCAATCAGCCCCAGCATTTT. Translation: CASSSDRASNQPQHF.

Only a few counts were recorded for this clone. The chain links TRBV2 to TRBJ1-5; D may be TRBD1 (5 bases). Germline V gene data show CDR1 as SNHLY and CDR2 as FYNNEI. The CDR3 covers 15 residues. Between the trimmed V and J ends, which lost 6 bases and 4 bases, there was a span of 16 bases. CDR3 nucleotide sequence: TGTGCCAGCAGCGTCTCGACAGATCTGAATCAGCCCCAGCATTTT. Translating gives CASSVSTDLNQPQHF.